The source of this T cell receptor beta chain is a study of neurological immune-mediated disorders. 5'RACE with 10-nucleotide random UMIs generated the cDNA. In each sequencing run, over 160 million TCR-beta sequences were generated from 15-18 subjects. TCRdb re-called the 5' RACE reads through MiXCR, storing one row per CDR3 protein. The sample yields tens of thousands of distinct CDR3 sequences, about 4.1% seen once. Study-wide results and limits: CDR3 amino acid sequences found in expanded clones were never shared across subjects, suggesting private repertoires in all groups. HTLV-1-associated myelopathy displayed the greatest TCR clonal expansion, and multiple sclerosis exhibited the smallest, lower than that of healthy controls.

Many counts were recorded for this clonotype. Its target is not known. This receptor was identified in a man aged 55 to 70 with multiple sclerosis. The specimen was PBMCs.

CDR3 bases: TGTGCCAGCAGCTTGGAGTCGGAAGAGACCCAGTACTTC. Its translation is CASSLESEETQYF. The chain has TRBV7-9 and TRBJ2-5, with D uncertain. This CDR3 spans 13 amino acids. Germline CDR1 reads SEHNR; CDR2 reads FQNEAQ (reference sequence). V lost 3 bases and J 3 bases, leaving 8 bases between the germline ends.